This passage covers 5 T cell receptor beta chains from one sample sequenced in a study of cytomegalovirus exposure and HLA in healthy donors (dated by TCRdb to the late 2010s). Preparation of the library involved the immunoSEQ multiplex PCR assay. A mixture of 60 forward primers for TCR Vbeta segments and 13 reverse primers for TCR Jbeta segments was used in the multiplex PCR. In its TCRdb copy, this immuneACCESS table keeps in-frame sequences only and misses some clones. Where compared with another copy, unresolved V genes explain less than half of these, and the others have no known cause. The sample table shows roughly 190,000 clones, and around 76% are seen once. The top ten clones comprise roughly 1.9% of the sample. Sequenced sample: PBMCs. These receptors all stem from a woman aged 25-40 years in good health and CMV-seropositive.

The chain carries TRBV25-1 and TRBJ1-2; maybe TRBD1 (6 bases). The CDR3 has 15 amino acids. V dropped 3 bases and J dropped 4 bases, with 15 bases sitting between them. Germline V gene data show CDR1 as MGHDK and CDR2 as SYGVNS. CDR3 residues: CASSDPQTGAYGYTF. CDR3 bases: TGTGCCAGCAGTGACCCCCAGACAGGTGCCTATGGCTACACCTTC.

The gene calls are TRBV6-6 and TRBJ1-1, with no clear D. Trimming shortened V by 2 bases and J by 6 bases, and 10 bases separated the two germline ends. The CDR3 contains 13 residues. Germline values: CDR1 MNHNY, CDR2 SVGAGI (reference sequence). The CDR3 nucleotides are TGTGCCAGCAGTTACGGCAGCGTCGCTGAAGCTTTCTTT. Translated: CASSYGSVAEAFF.

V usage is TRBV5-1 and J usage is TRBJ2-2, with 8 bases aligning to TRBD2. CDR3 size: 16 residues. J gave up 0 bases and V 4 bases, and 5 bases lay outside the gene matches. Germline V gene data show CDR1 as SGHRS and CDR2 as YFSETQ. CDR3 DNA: TGCGCCAGCAGCCCCGGGGGGGGAACGAACACCGGGGAGCTGTTTTTT. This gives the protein CASSPGGGTNTGELFF.

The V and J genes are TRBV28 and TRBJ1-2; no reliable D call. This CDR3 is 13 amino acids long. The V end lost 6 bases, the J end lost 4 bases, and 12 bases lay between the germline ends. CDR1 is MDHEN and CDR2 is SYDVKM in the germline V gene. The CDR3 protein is CASSEQPGYGYTF. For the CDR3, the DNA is TGTGCCAGCAGCGAACAGCCCGGCTATGGCTACACCTTC.

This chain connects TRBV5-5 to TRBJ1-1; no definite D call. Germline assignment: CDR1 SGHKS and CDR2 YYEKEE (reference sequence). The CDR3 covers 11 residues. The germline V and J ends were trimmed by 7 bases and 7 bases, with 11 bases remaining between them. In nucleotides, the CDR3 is TGTGCCAGCGGCCGACGGGATGAAGCTTTCTTT. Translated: CASGRRDEAFF.